A selection of T cell receptor beta chains follows, all from one sample in a study of CD8+CD57+ T cells in acquired aplastic anemia. Each CDR3 protein is one row after TCRdb ran MiXCR on the reads. The sample lists just over 400,000 distinct CDR3 sequences, 55% to 70% seen once, with approximately 3.9% in the top ten. Sequencing input: sorted CD4+, CD8+, or CD8+CD57+ T cells (not recorded which) from PBMCs. These TCRs come from a human donor in good health, serving as a control. Each CDR3 is given with its conserved first and last residue. The D gene is left open where the match is weak. Clone size is stated in some rows and not others, as once, few, many or a class when expanded.

V,D,J,size,DNA,CDR3
TRBV6-5,TRBD1,TRBJ2-7,-,TGTGCCAGCAGACCGGGACAGGGACGCTACGAGCAGTACTTC,CASRPGQGRYEQYF
TRBV2,-,TRBJ2-7,-,TGTGCCAGCGGTGGAGAGGGAAGGATCAACCTCTACTTC,CASGGEGRINLYF
TRBV11-2,TRBD2,TRBJ2-3,-,TGTGCCAGCAGCTGGACGCAGCGGGGGTCCACAGATACGCAGTATTTT,CASSWTQRGSTDTQYF
TRBV12-3/TRBV12-4,-,TRBJ2-3,many,TGTGCCAGCGGGACCCTAGCGTCTAGCACAGATACGCAGTATTTT,CASGTLASSTDTQYF
TRBV7-3,-,TRBJ2-7,-,TGTGCCACCAGGAGAAAAGGTGGCGGGTCCCAGCAGTACTTC,CATRRKGGGSQQYF
TRBV7-2,-,TRBJ1-2,once,TGTGCCAGCAGCTTATTCACCTATGACTACACCTTC,CASSLFTYDYTF
TRBV29-1,-,TRBJ1-2,many,TGCAGCGTTGATCAGGGTAATGGCTACACCTTC,CSVDQGNGYTF
TRBV20-1,-,TRBJ1-4,-,TGCAGTGCATCGCCAGGTCTTAATGAAAAACTGTTTTTT,CSASPGLNEKLFF
TRBV20-1,-,TRBJ1-1,-,TGCAGTGTCCCCGTGGGGGCGGGGCGTGAAGCTTTCTTT,CSVPVGAGREAFF
TRBV20-1,-,TRBJ2-1,-,TGCAGTGCTGTAGCGGTCCTCAGGGGGGACTACAATGAGCAGTTCTTC,CSAVAVLRGDYNEQFF
TRBV10-3,-,TRBJ1-2,-,TGTGCCAGCAGTGAAGGCCTCGTAAGCGATGGCTACACCTTC,CASSEGLVSDGYTF
TRBV9,-,TRBJ2-1,-,TGTGCCAGCAGCATCATCCAGAACACGGAAGCGCAGTTCTTC,CASSIIQNTEAQFF
TRBV20-1,-,TRBJ2-7,-,TGCAGTGCCCCTCGAGCGGTGAACCAACCCTACGAGCAGTACTTC,CSAPRAVNQPYEQYF
TRBV5-1,TRBD2,TRBJ2-3,many,TGCGCCGGCAGCTTAACGGGACTAGCGGGGAACACAGATACGCAGTATTTT,CAGSLTGLAGNTDTQYF
TRBV20-1,TRBD1,TRBJ2-3,-,TGCAGTGTACTAGGACAGGGAAGCACAGCGCAGTATTTT,CSVLGQGSTAQYF
TRBV15,-,TRBJ2-7,-,TGTGCCACCAGCAGAGATTCAGGTCCTGCCTACGAGCAGTGCTTC,CATSRDSGPAYEQCF
TRBV9,-,TRBJ1-4,-,TGTGCCAGCAGCGTAGGGCCCGCGGGAACTAATGAAAAACTGTTTTTT,CASSVGPAGTNEKLFF
TRBV4-3,TRBD1,TRBJ1-4,many,TGCGCCAGCAGCCAAGAGGGCTTGGGACAGTATGAAAAACTGTTTTTT,CASSQEGLGQYEKLFF
TRBV9,-,TRBJ1-2,once,TGTGCCAGCAGCGTAGATGTGGGGGGCTACACCTTC,CASSVDVGGYTF
TRBV7-2,-,TRBJ1-1,-,TGCGCCAGCAGCCTAACTGCGATAACTGAAGCTTTCTTT,CASSLTAITEAFF
TRBV29-1,-,TRBJ1-1,-,TGCAGCGTCGGAGGGTTCGTGGGGGGCCGGAACACTGAAGCTTTCTTT,CSVGGFVGGRNTEAFF
TRBV13,-,TRBJ1-6,many,TGTGCCAGCAGCGAGGGAGTCACGGATTCACCCCTCCACTTT,CASSEGVTDSPLHF
TRBV6-5,-,TRBJ1-2,few,TGTGCCAGCAGTTCCGGCTCTCGCTATGGCTACACCTTC,CASSSGSRYGYTF
TRBV10-3,-,TRBJ1-2,-,TGTGCCATCAGTCAGCCCGACGGGGACGATGGCTACACCTTC,CAISQPDGDDGYTF
TRBV6-5,TRBD1,TRBJ1-4,few,TGTGCCAGCAGTTCTCTCTCAACAGGGGGCGCAGGGGAAAAACTGTTTTTT,CASSSLSTGGAGEKLFF
TRBV27,-,TRBJ1-1,-,TGTGCCAGCAGTTTATCGGGCGCCACTGAAGCTTTCTTT,CASSLSGATEAFF
TRBV29-1,TRBD1,TRBJ1-1,-,TGCAGCGTTGAGACAGGGGGCTCGAACACTGAAGCTTTCTTT,CSVETGGSNTEAFF
TRBV15,-,TRBJ2-7,-,TGTGCCACCAGCACCTACGGGACACAAAGTTACGAGCAGTACTTC,CATSTYGTQSYEQYF
TRBV30,-,TRBJ2-5,many,TGTGCCTGGAGTGTACGTGGAGGAGGAGAGACCCAGTACTTC,CAWSVRGGGETQYF
TRBV11-2,-,TRBJ2-7,-,TGTGCCAGCAGGGGGAGGGGGGGAGACAACGAGCAGTACTTC,CASRGRGGDNEQYF
TRBV7-2,TRBD2,TRBJ2-1,-,TGCGCCAGCAGCCTCGGGGTGACTAGCGGGGCCGGGGAGCAGTTCTTC,CASSLGVTSGAGEQFF
TRBV7-2,-,TRBJ1-1,-,TGTGCCAGCAGCTTAGCGGGGGGACACATGAACACTGAAGCTTTCTTT,CASSLAGGHMNTEAFF
TRBV7-3,-,TRBJ2-7,-,TGTGCCACCAGCAGAGGTGGGGGCCTCGAGCAGTACTTC,CATSRGGGLEQYF
TRBV7-2,TRBD2,TRBJ2-7,once,TGTGCCAGCAGCTCCAACGGGGGGGCTGCAGGCGAGCAGTACTTC,CASSSNGGAAGEQYF
TRBV29-1,-,TRBJ1-2,-,TGCAGCGTTGTGGCTGGGTTTGCAAGGGGCTACACCTTC,CSVVAGFARGYTF
TRBV2,-,TRBJ1-2,-,TGTGCCAGCAGCTTAGAGAGTGGCTATGGATCCACCTTC,CASSLESGYGSTF
TRBV7-8,-,TRBJ1-2,many,TGTGCCAGCAGCTATCAGAAAAACAACTATGGCTACACCTTC,CASSYQKNNYGYTF
TRBV6-2/TRBV6-3,-,TRBJ1-6,many,TGTGCCAGCGGAGAACAGGATAATTCACCCCTCCACTTT,CASGEQDNSPLHF
TRBV5-1,-,TRBJ2-7,-,TGCGCCAGATGCACAACTTATAGCTCCTACGAGCAGTACTTC,CARCTTYSSYEQYF
TRBV19,-,TRBJ2-1,-,TGTGCCAGTAGTACAAGGGGGGGGGGGTTCAATGAGCAGTTCTTC,CASSTRGGGFNEQFF
TRBV5-1,TRBD1,TRBJ2-2,-,TGCGCCAGCAGCATCGGACAGGGCGCAGACGGGGAGCTGTTTTTT,CASSIGQGADGELFF
TRBV12-3/TRBV12-4,-,TRBJ1-1,-,TGTGCCAGCAGGCAAGGACCTGACATTCACATGAACACTGAAGCTTTCTTT,CASRQGPDIHMNTEAFF
TRBV15,TRBD2,TRBJ2-4,once,TGTGCCACCAGCGCCGGGACTAGCGTTAAAAACATTCAGTACTTC,CATSAGTSVKNIQYF
TRBV10-3,TRBD1,TRBJ2-2,-,TGTGCCATCGGGACAGGGAACACCGGGGAGCTGTTTTTT,CAIGTGNTGELFF
TRBV20-1,TRBD1,TRBJ2-3,-,TGCAGTGCACAGGACAGGGGCCCAACTACGCAGTATTTT,CSAQDRGPTTQYF
TRBV6-2/TRBV6-3,TRBD1,TRBJ2-1,few,TGTGCCAGCAGTGACAGGACCGGGACAGGGAAACTTCATGAGCAGTTCTTC,CASSDRTGTGKLHEQFF
TRBV5-5,-,TRBJ2-2,many,TGTGCCAGCAGCTTGGCACAGAACACCGGGGAGCTGTTTTTT,CASSLAQNTGELFF
TRBV7-3,-,TRBJ2-1,-,TGTGCCAGCAGTGAATTCAATGAGCAGTTCTTC,CASSEFNEQFF